These 18 T cell receptor beta chains were sequenced from one sample in a study of blood T cell repertoires in COVID-19. Libraries were prepared by immunoSEQ multiplex PCR; TCRdb keeps only in-frame clonotypes and omits some of them. Of 200,000 to 250,000 clones listed, around 90% are singletons. Sequencing was done on a sample of PBMCs or T cells enriched from blood (not recorded which). Receptor source: a man in his forties or fifties who had been exposed to COVID-19.

The genes are TRBV11-2 and TRBJ2-1; D is ambiguous. The CDR3 runs to 15 residues. CDR1 is SGHAT, CDR2 FQNNGV, per germline. V was shortened by 4 bases and J by 0 bases, with 10 bases between the two germline ends. CDR3 sequence (DNA): TGTGCCAGCAGCTCGACACTTTACTCCTACAATGAGCAGTTCTTC. Its translation: CASSSTLYSYNEQFF.

The J gene is TRBJ2-2, the V gene TRBV29-1, with D unclear. Germline V gives CDR1 SQVTM, CDR2 ANQGSEA. The CDR3 has 13 amino acids. V lost 4 bases and J lost 6, with 12 bases in between. The CDR3 sequence: CSVVLGASGELFF. In DNA, the CDR3 is TGCAGCGTTGTGCTGGGCGCCTCCGGGGAGCTGTTTTTT.

This clone showed up just once. The chain is built from TRBV5-8 and TRBJ1-4, with 8 nucleotides matching TRBD1. Trimming took 3 bases from V and 5 from J; bases not matched to a gene: 15. The CDR3 consists of 18 residues. The germline V gene encodes CDR1 SGHTS and CDR2 YDEGEE. DNA of the CDR3: TGTGCCAGCAGCTCCAGGGGGCCGATTCCCGAGCCGAATGAAAAACTGTTTTTT. Protein: CASSSRGPIPEPNEKLFF.

This chain joins TRBV2 and TRBJ1-5; no clear D. CDR3 size: 13 residues. Germline V gives CDR1 SNHLY, CDR2 FYNNEI. Between the trimmed V and J ends, which lost 5 bases and 6 bases, there was a span of 11 bases. The CDR3 DNA reads as TGTGCCAGCAGTTTAGTCCTAGGTCAGCCCCAGCATTTT. Its translation is CASSLVLGQPQHF. Filled out from reference TRBV2 and TRBJ1-5, the complete variable domain reads EPEVTQTPSHQVTQMGQEVILRCVPISNHLYFYWYRQILGQKVEFLVSFYNNEISEKSEIFDDQFSVERPDGSNFTLKIRSTKLEDSAMYFCASSLVLGQPQHFGDGTRLSIL.

V usage is TRBV4-1 and J usage is TRBJ1-4; D remains unclear. Germline V gives CDR1 MGHRA, CDR2 YSYEKL. This CDR3 spans 15 amino acids. Trimming left V 2 bases short and J 6 bases short, with 13 bases between. The CDR3 sequence: CASSQRVGVDEKLFF. CDR3 coding DNA: TGCGCCAGCAGCCAACGCGTCGGGGTGGATGAAAAACTGTTTTTT.

The CDR3 region is CASSLDGRVQYV. In nucleotides, the CDR3 is TGCGCCAGCAGCTTGGACGGCAGGGTCCAGTACGTC. The rearrangement joins TRBV5-1 to TRBJ2-7, with D tentatively TRBD1 (5 bases). Per the germline V gene, CDR1 is SGHRS and CDR2 is YFSETQ. Trimming cost V 0 bases and J 10 bases, with 11 bases left between them. CDR3 length: 12 residues.

The CDR3 is CASSQPGILHGYTF. The CDR3 DNA reads as TGTGCCAGCAGCCAACCCGGGATCCTGCATGGCTACACCTTC. The chain links TRBV3-1 (or the pseudogene TRBV3-2) to TRBJ1-2; D is unclear. The CDR3 spans 14 residues. From germline, CDR1 is LGHDT and CDR2 YNNKEL (reference sequence). Deletions cut 2 bases from V and 6 bases from J, with 13 bases between.

CDR3 loop: CASRFPGGGNQPQHF. CDR3 in DNA: TGTGCCAGCAGGTTCCCCGGGGGTGGCAATCAGCCCCAGCATTTT. This chain connects TRBV7-2 to TRBJ1-5, with D possibly being TRBD1 (5 bases). CDR1 SGHTA and CDR2 FQGNSA come from the germline V gene. Trimming took 6 bases from V and 2 from J, leaving 14 bases between them. This CDR3 is built from 15 residues.

The rearrangement joins TRBV9 to TRBJ2-3; no clear D gene. The CDR3 runs 12 residues. Trimming shortened V by 2 bases and J by 3 bases, and 4 bases separated the two germline ends. CDR1 and CDR2 from the germline V gene are SGDLS and YYNGEE. CDR3 DNA: TGTGCCAGCAGCGTCGGTACAGATACGCAGTATTTT. It is translated as CASSVGTDTQYF.

DNA for the CDR3: TGCAGTGCTAGAGGAATGGCCGAGCAGTACTTC. This codes for CSARGMAEQYF. The chain has TRBV20-1 and TRBJ2-7, with D unresolved. This CDR3 is built from 11 residues. V lost 1 base to trimming and J lost 6 bases, with 7 bases between them. Per the germline V gene, CDR1 is DFQATT and CDR2 is SNEGSKA (reference sequence).

The chain employs TRBV6-5 and TRBJ2-3; TRBD2 aligns across 11 bases. The CDR3 contains 16 residues. With V trimmed by 4 bases and J by 5 bases, 8 bases remained unmatched. CDR1 and CDR2 from the germline V gene are MNHEY and SVGAGI. CDR3 region: CASSSNSGGAGDTQYF. CDR3 DNA sequence: TGTGCCAGCAGTTCCAATAGCGGGGGGGCCGGAGATACGCAGTATTTT.

CDR3 sequence reads: CASSPNGGSTEAFF. The CDR3 coding sequence is TGTGCCAGCTCACCAAACGGGGGTAGCACTGAAGCTTTCTTT. The chain employs TRBV18 and TRBJ1-1, with D perhaps matching TRBD1 (5 bases). The CDR3 loop spans 14 amino acids. The ends were cut back, 2 bases at V and 4 bases at J, with 11 bases in the middle. CDR1 and CDR2 from the germline V gene are KGHSH and LQKENI.

V is TRBV14 and J is TRBJ2-1; 8 bases align to TRBD2. Germline assignment: CDR1 SGHDN and CDR2 FVKESK. J was trimmed by 6 bases and V by 1 base; bases with no gene match: 11. CDR3 length: 17 residues. CDR3 sequence: CASSQGQGAGVLNEQFF. CDR3 coding DNA: TGTGCCAGCAGCCAAGGTCAAGGAGCGGGAGTTCTCAATGAGCAGTTCTTC.

V usage is TRBV19 and J usage is TRBJ2-3, with 7 bases matching TRBD1. V lost 4 bases, J lost 2 bases, and 6 bases stayed unmatched. The CDR3 consists of 15 residues. Germline V CDR1 and CDR2: LNHDA, SQIVND (reference sequence). For the CDR3, the DNA is TGTGCCAGTAGTACCCCGACAGGGTACACAGATACGCAGTATTTT. It encodes CASSTPTGYTDTQYF.

The chain recombines TRBV6-5 with TRBJ1-1, with 7 nucleotides matching TRBD1. J lost 4 bases, V lost 10 bases, and 9 bases had no gene match. Germline V CDR1 and CDR2: MNHEY, SVGAGI. CDR3 length equals 13 residues. The CDR3 here is CATEDRLSTEAFF. The CDR3 DNA is TGTGCCACCGAGGACAGGTTGAGCACTGAAGCTTTCTTT.

This clone was counted once. V usage is TRBV5-1 and J usage is TRBJ1-1; 7 nucleotides align to TRBD1. The J segment lost 5 bases and the V segment lost 2 bases, leaving 6 bases of the junction unmatched. Germline CDR1 SGHRS, CDR2 YFSETQ. The CDR3 is 14 amino acids. The CDR3 sequence: CASSFDRVGTEAFF. The CDR3 region has the DNA TGCGCCAGCAGCTTTGACAGGGTCGGGACTGAAGCTTTCTTT.

V is TRBV28 and J is TRBJ2-7; 8 bases line up with TRBD2. This CDR3 contains 14 residues. The J segment lost 7 bases and the V segment lost 10 bases, leaving 15 bases of the junction unmatched. Germline V gene lookup returns CDR1 MDHEN and CDR2 SYDVKM. The CDR3 nucleotides are TGTGCCACCCAAGGGGCGGGAGGCGACCGGGAGCAGTACGTC. As protein: CATQGAGGDREQYV.

A remark on this clone: The junction shows a germline mismatch at one end, possibly a read error. This sequence joins TRBV11-2 and TRBJ2-3; the match to TRBD2 covers 7 bases. There are 12 residues in the CDR3. The germline V gene has CDR1 SGHAT and CDR2 FQNNGV. The CDR3, as DNA: TGTGCCAGCAGTTTAGCGGGAGATACGCAGTATTTT. Amino acids: CASSLAGDTQYF.